This T cell receptor beta chain was observed in a study of chemoradiotherapy in HPV16-positive cancers. Broader study findings: Candidate HPV-specific clones and E7-related TCR motifs grew in tumor during treatment.

Notes on this clone: The antigen is unknown.

TCRdb keeps only in-frame clones here, not all; method: immunoSEQ multiplex PCR. Of 9,500 to 13,000 clones in the sample, roughly nine tenths were seen once. Over chemoradiotherapy, repertoires were sampled more than once. The sample consisted of blood, taken from a patient who underwent chemoradiotherapy. This clonotype was obtained from a human donor with HPV-associated anogenital cancer.

As DNA, the CDR3 is TGTGCCAGCAGCGGTCTACTCGGGGAGACCCAGTACTTC. Translation: CASSGLLGETQYF. The genes are TRBV7-8 and TRBJ2-5, with D unresolved. Trimming took off 5 bases at V and 5 bases at J, with 12 bases between the two ends. This CDR3 has 13 residues. Germline values: CDR1 SGHVS, CDR2 FQNEAQ.